This is a list of T cell receptor beta chains from one sample in a study of Ad26.COV2.S vaccination and SARS-CoV-2 variants. Sequencing was performed with immunoSEQ multiplex PCR; in TCRdb, only in-frame clones are kept and a portion is missing. The profile shows 350,000 to 450,000 clones, around 87% of them singletons. The specimen comprised peripheral blood, sampled in a trial of Ad26.COV2.S vaccine versus placebo. These receptors came from a person between 18 and 65 years old who received the Ad26.COV2.S COVID-19 vaccine or a placebo. Each CDR3 is given with its conserved first and last residue. The D gene is left open where the match is weak. The listing skips clone size in some rows; elsewhere it reads once, few, many or a size class.

V	size	J	D	CDR3	DNA
TRBV6-5	few	TRBJ1-5	.	CASSYRPDQPQHF	TGTGCCAGCAGTTATCGCCCCGATCAGCCCCAGCATTTT
TRBV3-1/TRBV3-2	.	TRBJ2-7	TRBD2	CASSQDSSGAYEQYF	TGTGCCAGCAGCCAAGATTCCAGCGGGGCCTACGAGCAGTACTTC
TRBV30	many	TRBJ1-5	.	CAWSLQGNQPQHF	TGTGCCTGGAGCTTACAAGGAAATCAGCCCCAGCATTTT
TRBV6-5	once	TRBJ2-5	.	CASSYPGQQETQYF	TGTGCCAGCAGTTATCCTGGACAGCAAGAGACCCAGTACTTC
TRBV11-2	.	TRBJ2-3	TRBD2	CASLDSGTFTDTQYF	TGTGCCAGCTTGGATAGCGGGACCTTCACAGATACGCAGTATTTT
TRBV28	.	TRBJ1-1	.	CASTHLGGTDTEAFF	TGTGCCAGCACCCACCTAGGGGGGACGGACACTGAAGCTTTCTTT
TRBV29-1	.	TRBJ2-1	.	CSVEEGWNEQFF	TGCAGCGTTGAGGAGGGGTGGAATGAGCAGTTCTTC
TRBV3-1/TRBV3-2	few	TRBJ1-1	.	CASSPTGAPNTEAFF	TGTGCCAGCAGCCCTACAGGAGCCCCGAACACTGAAGCTTTCTTT
TRBV7-9	.	TRBJ2-1	.	CASSLGGGSNEQFF	TGTGCCAGCAGTCTGGGGGGCGGCTCCAATGAGCAGTTCTTC
TRBV9	.	TRBJ1-1	TRBD1	CASSVALGTGVNTEAFF	TGTGCCAGCAGCGTAGCCTTGGGGACAGGCGTGAACACTGAAGCTTTCTTT
TRBV25-1	.	TRBJ2-1	.	CASSAIRLGGYNEQFF	TGTGCCAGCAGCGCGATCCGCCTTGGGGGCTACAATGAGCAGTTCTTC
TRBV19	once	TRBJ1-4	.	CASSNRFAFATNEKLFF	TGTGCCAGTAGTAACCGGTTCGCTTTTGCAACTAATGAAAAACTGTTTTTT
TRBV21-1	.	TRBJ2-7	.	CASSYPQGLSSYEQYF	TGTGCCAGCAGCTACCCACAGGGACTGAGCTCCTACGAGCAGTACTTC
TRBV7-2	.	TRBJ1-4	.	CASSLRWQGATNEKLFF	TGTGCCAGCAGCTTGAGGTGGCAGGGCGCAACTAATGAAAAACTGTTTTTT
TRBV7-3	.	TRBJ2-1	.	CASSLSRPGNGNEQFF	TGTGCCAGCAGCTTATCTCGGCCGGGCAATGGGAATGAGCAGTTCTTC
TRBV15	.	TRBJ1-2	TRBD1	CATSPGGGYGYTF	TGTGCCACCAGCCCAGGGGGAGGGTATGGCTACACCTTC
TRBV4-1	.	TRBJ2-7	.	CASSSELPYEQYF	TGCGCCAGCAGCTCCGAATTACCCTACGAGCAGTACTTC
TRBV6-6	.	TRBJ1-1	TRBD1	CASSYGQVNLNTEAFF	TGTGCCAGCAGTTACGGACAGGTGAACCTGAACACTGAAGCTTTCTTT
TRBV7-2	.	TRBJ1-4	TRBD1	CASSLVGGPTGVTNEKLFF	TGTGCCAGCAGCTTAGTGGGGGGGCCCACAGGGGTGACTAATGAAAAACTGTTTTTT
TRBV27	.	TRBJ1-2	.	CASSFGEGFNYGYTF	TGTGCCAGCAGTTTCGGGGAGGGTTTTAACTATGGCTACACCTTC
TRBV30	.	TRBJ1-5	.	CAWSGGYNQPQHF	TGTGCCTGGAGTGGGGGTTACAATCAGCCCCAGCATTTT
TRBV5-1	.	TRBJ2-2	.	CASSSFAEITGELFF	TGCGCCAGCAGCTCATTCGCTGAGATCACCGGGGAGCTGTTTTTT
TRBV7-7	.	TRBJ1-3	.	CASSPGRNTIYF	TGTGCTAGCAGCCCCGGACGAAACACCATATATTTT
TRBV7-3	.	TRBJ1-6	.	CASIVRSLHF	TGTGCCAGCATTGTCCGATCCCTCCACTTT
TRBV19	.	TRBJ1-2	.	CASSPRETELYGYTF	TGTGCCAGTAGTCCCCGGGAGACCGAATTGTATGGCTACACCTTC
TRBV18	.	TRBJ2-1	.	CASSPDFNEQFF	TGTGCCAGCTCACCGGACTTCAATGAGCAGTTCTTC
TRBV7-6	.	TRBJ1-2	TRBD1	CASSDRGYGYTF	TGTGCCAGCAGCGACAGGGGGTATGGCTACACCTTC
TRBV2	.	TRBJ1-1	.	CASSVGTEAFF	TGTGCCAGCAGTGTAGGGACTGAAGCTTTCTTT
TRBV29-1	.	TRBJ2-7	TRBD1	CSVTGGYSYEQYF	TGCAGCGTCACAGGGGGTTACTCCTACGAGCAGTACTTC
TRBV4-1	.	TRBJ1-4	.	CASSQTQGPGGKLFF	TGCGCCAGCAGCCAAACACAGGGCCCTGGGGGAAAACTGTTTTTT
TRBV5-4	few	TRBJ1-3	.	CASSLDPLGSSGNTIYF	TGTGCCAGCAGCTTAGACCCCTTAGGGAGCTCTGGAAACACCATATATTTT
TRBV12-3/TRBV12-4	.	TRBJ2-2	.	CASSRRDTGELFF	TGTGCCAGCAGCAGGAGAGACACCGGGGAGCTGTTTTTT
TRBV6-6	once	TRBJ1-5	.	CASSYTRQSQPQHF	TGTGCCAGCAGTTACACCCGACAGTCTCAGCCCCAGCATTTT
TRBV7-2	.	TRBJ1-1	.	CASSPVGGVTEAFF	TGTGCCAGCAGCCCCGTCGGGGGGGTCACTGAAGCTTTCTTT
TRBV2	.	TRBJ1-4	.	CASSDPGTKTNEKLFF	TGTGCCAGCAGTGATCCCGGGACAAAGACTAATGAAAAACTGTTTTTT
TRBV9	.	TRBJ2-1	TRBD2	CASSPRTSGVGEQFF	TGTGCCAGCAGCCCCCGGACTAGCGGGGTAGGCGAGCAGTTCTTC
TRBV11-2	.	TRBJ2-2	.	CASSFWPRTANSGELFF	TGTGCCAGCAGCTTTTGGCCTCGGACGGCGAACAGCGGGGAGCTGTTTTTT
TRBV4-3	once	TRBJ1-1	.	CASSQDSGGADTEAFF	TGCGCCAGCAGCCAAGATTCTGGGGGCGCGGACACTGAAGCTTTCTTT
TRBV7-9	.	TRBJ1-5	.	CASSPDGINQPQHF	TGTGCCAGCAGCCCCGATGGAATTAATCAGCCCCAGCATTTT
TRBV3-1/TRBV3-2	.	TRBJ2-2	TRBD1	CASSQGTGGFLANTGELFF	TGTGCCAGCAGCCAAGGGACAGGGGGTTTCTTGGCGAACACCGGGGAGCTGTTTTTT
TRBV27	.	TRBJ2-5	TRBD1	CASSQTGWEETQYF	TGTGCCAGCAGTCAGACAGGGTGGGAAGAGACCCAGTACTTC
TRBV30	.	TRBJ1-5	.	CAWGSPQYSNQPQHF	TGTGCCTGGGGGTCCCCACAGTATAGCAATCAGCCCCAGCATTTT
TRBV7-2	few	TRBJ1-5	TRBD1	CASSLGTPGGRSNQPQHF	TGTGCCAGCAGCTTGGGAACCCCAGGGGGAAGAAGCAATCAGCCCCAGCATTTT
TRBV30	once	TRBJ2-2	.	CAWSVQVTGELFF	TGTGCCTGGAGTGTACAGGTCACCGGGGAGCTGTTTTTT